The rows below give T cell receptor beta chains drawn from one sample of a study of beta chain features in type 1 diabetes. Measured with immunoSEQ multiplex PCR; TCRdb has only the in-frame clones, and not every one. The table has around 250,000 clones, approximately 14% seen once. Sequencing was done on a sample of naive CD4+ T cells from blood. These receptors all come from a man aged 25-40 years with type 1 diabetes. Both conserved end residues are part of each CDR3. The order of the fields is clone size, V gene, D gene, J gene, CDR3 protein, CDR3 DNA. The D gene is left open where the match is weak. The listing skips clone size in some rows; elsewhere it reads once, few, many or a size class.

.,TRBV6-6,TRBD1,TRBJ1-1,CASSDQGGLGEAFF,TGTGCCAGCAGTGATCAGGGGGGACTCGGTGAAGCTTTCTTT
few,TRBV30,.,TRBJ1-2,CAWGENHYGYTF,TGTGCCTGGGGGGAGAACCACTATGGCTACACCTTC
.,TRBV18,.,TRBJ2-1,CASSPGTLHNEQFF,TGTGCCAGCTCACCCGGGACTTTACACAATGAGCAGTTCTTC
few,TRBV29-1,.,TRBJ2-2,CSAAGGVNTGELFF,TGCAGCGCGGCGGGCGGGGTTAACACCGGGGAGCTGTTTTTT
.,TRBV5-1,.,TRBJ2-5,CASSIPGSQETQYF,TGCGCCAGCAGCATTCCAGGGTCCCAAGAGACCCAGTACTTC
.,TRBV2,.,TRBJ2-2,CASSDQLPGELFF,TGTGCCAGCAGTGACCAGTTACCCGGGGAGCTGTTTTTT
.,TRBV5-6,.,TRBJ2-2,CASSLGRNTGELFF,TGTGCCAGCAGCTTGGGCAGGAACACCGGGGAGCTGTTTTTT
.,TRBV27,.,TRBJ2-7,CASSLGGAVSYEQYF,TGTGCCAGCAGTTTGGGGGGGGCCGTTTCCTACGAGCAGTACTTC
.,TRBV30,TRBD1,TRBJ1-2,CAWRAIGQGSFYGYTF,TGTGCCTGGAGGGCGATTGGACAGGGGAGCTTCTATGGCTACACCTTC
few,TRBV4-1,TRBD1,TRBJ2-7,CASSQGGTGGLYEQYF,TGCGCCAGCAGCCAAGGAGGGACAGGGGGTTTATACGAGCAGTACTTC
.,TRBV5-1,TRBD2,TRBJ2-5,CASSLALTSVRETQYF,TGCGCCAGCAGCTTGGCCCTGACTAGCGTACGAGAGACCCAGTACTTC
few,TRBV21-1,.,TRBJ1-1,CASIPSRGNTMNTEAFF,TGTGCCAGCATCCCCTCCAGGGGAAATACTATGAACACTGAAGCTTTCTTT
.,TRBV5-1,.,TRBJ2-5,CASSLGLGGGVQETQYF,TGCGCCAGCAGCTTGGGTTTAGGAGGGGGGGTCCAAGAGACCCAGTACTTC
.,TRBV7-2,.,TRBJ2-1,CASSPGGRGEQFF,TGTGCCAGCAGCCCGGGGGGCCGGGGTGAGCAGTTCTTC
.,TRBV10-3,.,TRBJ1-1,CAISPQQGNTEAFF,TGTGCCATCAGTCCACAACAGGGGAACACTGAAGCTTTCTTT
few,TRBV15,.,TRBJ2-2,CATSNPWGLSTGELFF,TGTGCCACCAGCAACCCCTGGGGGCTATCCACCGGGGAGCTGTTTTTT